The sequence of this TCR beta chain was determined in a study of blood T cell repertoires in COVID-19. About the research overall: COVID-19 samples collected from the United States, Italy and Spain covered acute and convalescent phases. Sources were T cells, B-cell-depleted T cells, or PBMCs; the material itself was cDNA or gDNA.

Some clones are missing from TCRdb's copy, which holds only in-frame ones; the method was immunoSEQ multiplex PCR. The sample records about 140,000 clones, over 75% being singletons. The CDR3 spans 16 residues. The V and J ends lost 6 bases and 5 bases respectively, with 20 bases between them. Germline-derived CDR1 and CDR2 are MNHNY and SVGAGI (reference sequence). The sequenced sample was peripheral blood. This clonotype originated in a man in his fifties or sixties with active or convalescent COVID-19. The chain is built from TRBV6-6 and TRBJ1-5; the D gene is possibly TRBD1 (6 bases). CDR3 loop: CASSRTGQLDYQPQHF. In DNA, the CDR3 is TGTGCCAGCAGCCGAACCGGACAGCTAGATTATCAGCCCCAGCATTTT.